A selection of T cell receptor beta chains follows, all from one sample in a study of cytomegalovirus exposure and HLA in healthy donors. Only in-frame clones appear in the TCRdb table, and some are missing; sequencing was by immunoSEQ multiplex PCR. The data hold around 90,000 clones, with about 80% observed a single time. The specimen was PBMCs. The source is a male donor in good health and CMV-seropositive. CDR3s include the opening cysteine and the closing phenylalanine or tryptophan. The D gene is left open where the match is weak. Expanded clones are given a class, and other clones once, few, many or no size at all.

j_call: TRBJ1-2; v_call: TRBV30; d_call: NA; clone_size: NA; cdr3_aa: CAWSALVRGPNYGYTF; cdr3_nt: TGTGCCTGGAGTGCCTTGGTCAGGGGTCCTAACTATGGCTACACCTTC
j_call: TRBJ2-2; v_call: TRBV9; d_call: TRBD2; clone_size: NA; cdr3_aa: CASSLSGASTGELFF; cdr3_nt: TGTGCCAGCAGCCTTAGCGGGGCATCTACCGGGGAGCTGTTTTTT
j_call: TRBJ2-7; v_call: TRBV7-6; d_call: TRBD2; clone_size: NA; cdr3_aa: CASSPTPGTRTYEQYF; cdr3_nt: TGTGCCAGCAGCCCAACCCCCGGGACTAGAACATACGAGCAGTACTTC
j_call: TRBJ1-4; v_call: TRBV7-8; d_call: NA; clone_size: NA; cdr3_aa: CASSLIRDNEKLFF; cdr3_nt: TGTGCCAGCAGCTTAATCAGGGATAATGAAAAACTGTTTTTT
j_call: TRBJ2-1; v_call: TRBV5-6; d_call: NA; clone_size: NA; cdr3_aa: CASSRRGYYNEQFF; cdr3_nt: TGTGCCAGCAGCCGCCGGGGATATTACAATGAGCAGTTCTTC
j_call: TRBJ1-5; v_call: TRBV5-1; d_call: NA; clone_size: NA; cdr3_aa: CASSLSGLGGGQPQHF; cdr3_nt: TGCGCCAGCAGCTTGTCGGGACTGGGTGGAGGGCAGCCCCAGCATTTT
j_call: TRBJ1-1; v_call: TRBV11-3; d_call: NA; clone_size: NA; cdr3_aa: CASSLSVTEAFF; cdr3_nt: TGTGCCAGCAGCTTAAGCGTTACTGAAGCTTTCTTT
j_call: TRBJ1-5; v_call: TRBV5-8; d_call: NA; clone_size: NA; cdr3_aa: CASSLVQISNQPQHF; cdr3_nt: TGTGCCAGCAGCTTGGTTCAGATTAGCAATCAGCCCCAGCATTTT
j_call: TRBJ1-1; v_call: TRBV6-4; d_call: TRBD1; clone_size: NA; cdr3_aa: CASSVTGGTEAFF; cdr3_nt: TGTGCCAGCAGCGTGACAGGGGGCACTGAAGCTTTCTTT
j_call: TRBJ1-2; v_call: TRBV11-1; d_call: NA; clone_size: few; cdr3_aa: CASSLGETGVYTF; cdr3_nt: TGTGCCAGCAGCTTGGGTGAAACAGGAGTCTACACCTTC
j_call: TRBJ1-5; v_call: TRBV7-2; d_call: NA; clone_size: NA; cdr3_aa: CASSQGRSGGNEPQHF; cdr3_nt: TGTGCCAGCAGCCAGGGTAGATCGGGGGGAAACGAGCCCCAGCATTTT
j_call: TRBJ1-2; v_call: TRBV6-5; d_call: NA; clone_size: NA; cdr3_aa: CASSYSETEIYGYTF; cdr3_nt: TGTGCCAGCAGTTACTCGGAGACAGAAATTTATGGCTACACCTTC
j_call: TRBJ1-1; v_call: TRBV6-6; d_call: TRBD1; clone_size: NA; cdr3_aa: CASRVTGERAEAFF; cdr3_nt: TGTGCCAGCAGAGTGACAGGGGAAAGGGCTGAAGCTTTCTTT
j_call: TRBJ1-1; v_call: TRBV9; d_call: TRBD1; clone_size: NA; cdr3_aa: CASNDRDSYTEAFF; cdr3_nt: TGTGCCAGCAACGACCGGGACAGTTACACTGAAGCTTTCTTT
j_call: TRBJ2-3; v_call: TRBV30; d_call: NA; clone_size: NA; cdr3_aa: CAWRGTGTDTQYF; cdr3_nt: TGTGCCTGGAGGGGGACTGGCACAGATACGCAGTATTTT
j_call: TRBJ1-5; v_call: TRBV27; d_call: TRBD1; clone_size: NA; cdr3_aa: CASSLIGDSRYSNQPQHF; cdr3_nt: TGTGCCAGCAGTTTAATCGGGGACAGCAGGTATAGCAATCAGCCCCAGCATTTT
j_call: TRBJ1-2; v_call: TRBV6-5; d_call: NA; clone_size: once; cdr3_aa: CASRRGREQGGYTF; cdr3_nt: TGTGCCAGCAGAAGGGGCAGGGAACAGGGTGGCTACACCTTC
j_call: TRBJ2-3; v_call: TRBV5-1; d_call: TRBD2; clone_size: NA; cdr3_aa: CASSDSGGASTDTQYF; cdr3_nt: TGCGCCAGCAGTGATTCCGGGGGGGCTAGCACAGATACGCAGTATTTT
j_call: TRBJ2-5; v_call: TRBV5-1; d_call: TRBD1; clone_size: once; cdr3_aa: CASSYSEWTGKASETQYF; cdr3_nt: TGCGCCAGCAGCTATTCCGAGTGGACAGGGAAAGCTTCAGAGACCCAGTACTTC